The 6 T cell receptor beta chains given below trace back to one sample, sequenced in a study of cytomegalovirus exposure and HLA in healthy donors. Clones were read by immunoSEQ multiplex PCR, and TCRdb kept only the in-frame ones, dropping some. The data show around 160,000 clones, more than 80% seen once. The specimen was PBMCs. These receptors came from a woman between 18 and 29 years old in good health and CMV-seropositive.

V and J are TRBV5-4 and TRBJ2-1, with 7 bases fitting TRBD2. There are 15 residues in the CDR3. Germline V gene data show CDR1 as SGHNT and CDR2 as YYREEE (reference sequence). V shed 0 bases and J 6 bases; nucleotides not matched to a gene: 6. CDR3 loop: CASSLAGGGSNEQFF. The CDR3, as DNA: TGTGCCAGCAGCTTGGCTGGGGGGGGGAGCAATGAGCAGTTCTTC. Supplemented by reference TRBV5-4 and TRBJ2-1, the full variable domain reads ETGVTQSPTHLIKTRGQQVTLRCSSQSGHNTVSWYQQALGQGPQFIFQYYREEENGRGNFPPRFSGLQFPNYSSELNVNALELDDSALYLCASSLAGGGSNEQFFGPGTRLTVL.

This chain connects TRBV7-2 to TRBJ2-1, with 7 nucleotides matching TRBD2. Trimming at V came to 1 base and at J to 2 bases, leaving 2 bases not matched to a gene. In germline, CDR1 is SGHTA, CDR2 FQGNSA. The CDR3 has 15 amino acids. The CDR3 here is CASSLEGLPYNEQFF. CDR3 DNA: TGTGCCAGCAGCTTAGAGGGACTACCCTACAATGAGCAGTTCTTC.

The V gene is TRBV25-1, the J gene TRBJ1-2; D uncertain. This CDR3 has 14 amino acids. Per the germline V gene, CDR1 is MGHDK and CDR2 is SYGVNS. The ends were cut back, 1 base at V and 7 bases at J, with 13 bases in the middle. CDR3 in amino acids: CASSESPGEGGYTF. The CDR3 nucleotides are TGTGCCAGCAGTGAATCACCGGGAGAGGGTGGCTACACCTTC.

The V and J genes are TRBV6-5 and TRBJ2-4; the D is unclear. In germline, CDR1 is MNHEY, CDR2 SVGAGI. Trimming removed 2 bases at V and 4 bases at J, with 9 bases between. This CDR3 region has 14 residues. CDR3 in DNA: TGTGCCAGCAGTTACGCCCTAGAAAAAAACATTCAGTACTTC. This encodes CASSYALEKNIQYF.

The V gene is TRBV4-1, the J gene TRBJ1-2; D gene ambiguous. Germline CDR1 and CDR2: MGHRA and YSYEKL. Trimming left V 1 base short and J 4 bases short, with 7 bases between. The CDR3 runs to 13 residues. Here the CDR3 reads CASSQVGSYGYTF. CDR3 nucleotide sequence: TGCGCCAGCAGCCAAGTCGGGAGCTATGGCTACACCTTC.

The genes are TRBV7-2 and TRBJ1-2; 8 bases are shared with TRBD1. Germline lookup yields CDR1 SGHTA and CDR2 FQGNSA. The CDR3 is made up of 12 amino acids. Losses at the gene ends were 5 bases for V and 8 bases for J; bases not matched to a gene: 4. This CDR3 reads CASSPDRGGYTF. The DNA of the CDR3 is TGTGCCAGCAGCCCCGACAGGGGCGGCTACACCTTC.